The rows below give T cell receptor beta chains drawn from one sample of a study of STAT5B mutations in CD4+ large granular lymphocyte leukemia. Data came from immunoSEQ multiplex PCR; TCRdb stores just in-frame clones and leaves some out. The sample has 45,000 to 55,000 clones; just over 70% are singletons. The material sequenced was CD4+ T cells from blood buffy coats. The receptors were sampled from a human donor in good health. The conserved cysteine and the conserved F or W are not part of the CDR3 here. The D gene is left open where the match is weak.

CDR3 protein	V gene	J gene	D gene
ASSQVTSGSYNEQF	TRBV4-2	TRBJ2-1	TRBD2
ASSQQGSTEAF	TRBV14	TRBJ1-1	.
ASTPGGSTDTQY	TRBV6-5	TRBJ2-3	TRBD2
ASSSTGPYEQY	TRBV28	TRBJ2-7	TRBD1
ASSPPPLAGGPETQY	TRBV19	TRBJ2-5	TRBD2
AWSVLDRNEKLF	TRBV30	TRBJ1-4	.
ASSLGGGFTDTQY	TRBV7-2	TRBJ2-3	.
ASSLTGVNQPQH	TRBV7-8	TRBJ1-5	TRBD1
ASSSQGASNSPLH	TRBV2	TRBJ1-6	TRBD1
ASSPGYRRADTQY	TRBV19	TRBJ2-3	.
ASSLTDRATLH	TRBV7-3	TRBJ1-6	TRBD1
ASSLSGGNYGYT	TRBV28	TRBJ1-2	TRBD1
ASSGAPGAEAF	TRBV19	TRBJ1-1	.
ASTSYPHNNEQF	TRBV28	TRBJ2-1	.
ASSSGTGASRY	TRBV6-5	TRBJ2-4	TRBD1
ASSVTGGGYSSTDTQY	TRBV9	TRBJ2-3	TRBD1
ASGFSGEETQY	TRBV12-5	TRBJ2-5	TRBD2
ASSVQGASYNEQF	TRBV19	TRBJ2-1	TRBD1
ASSSGTGATEAF	TRBV5-1	TRBJ1-1	TRBD1
ASSPLQATNEKLF	TRBV18	TRBJ1-4	.
ASSFGGAQETQY	TRBV7-2	TRBJ2-5	.
ATRQGLQETQY	TRBV19	TRBJ2-5	.
ASSVTSGGLDTQY	TRBV9	TRBJ2-3	TRBD2
ASSLWGQQETQY	TRBV7-3	TRBJ2-5	TRBD1
AWSLGDQETQY	TRBV30	TRBJ2-5	.
ASSLGPGQGQEKLF	TRBV13	TRBJ1-4	TRBD1
ASSTTEAYEQY	TRBV7-9	TRBJ2-7	.